This TCR beta chain was obtained from a study of T cells in Graves' hyperthyroidism and ophthalmopathy. This clonotype has ten or more counts. Antigen: not known. Graves' hyperthyroidism showing no ophthalmopathy progression within 18 months was considered stable. RNA transcripts yielded amplified TCR beta CDR3 regions. The HTBI set primed first-round TCR CDR3 RT-PCR. From the multiplex PCR reads, TCRdb called clonotypes with MiXCR, one entry per CDR3 protein. The sample records hundreds of thousands of distinct CDR3 sequences, 14% being singletons. V lost 7 bases and J 2 bases, leaving 13 bases between the germline ends. Germline values: CDR1 MDHEN, CDR2 SYDVKM. The CDR3 is 14 residues long. Study-wide findings and caveats: Model output signaled ophthalmopathy a median around 5.9 months ahead of onset. Among thyroid clonotypes expanded above 0.001, most also appeared in blood.

The genes are TRBV28 and TRBJ2-3; perhaps TRBD2 as D (6 bases). Sample: blood. The clonotype comes from a woman aged 18-30 years with Graves' hyperthyroidism. In nucleotides, the CDR3 is TGTGCCAGCAAGCGGGCCCCCCACACAGATACGCAGTATTTT. It yields the protein CASKRAPHTDTQYF.